The 32 T cell receptor beta chains reported below all come from one sample, sequenced in a study of blood T cell repertoires in COVID-19. This table comes from immunoSEQ multiplex PCR, and its TCRdb copy is limited to in-frame clones, with some not included. This sample carries about 94,000 clones, about four fifths of them seen once, and the ten largest clones take under 20%. The material sequenced was peripheral blood. The receptors shown here come from a human donor in a cohort sampled during active COVID-19.

This chain uses TRBV24-1 with TRBJ1-1, with 7 bases aligning to TRBD1. The CDR3 consists of 13 residues. The V gene's germline CDR1 is KGHDR and CDR2 SFDVKD. Trimming cost V 7 bases and J 2 bases; bases outside gene matches: 3. The CDR3 loop reads CATRGQLNTEAFF. The DNA of the CDR3 is TGTGCCACCAGGGGACAGCTCAACACTGAAGCTTTCTTT.

This clone was observed a handful of times. The chain employs TRBV27 and TRBJ1-1, with TRBD1 matching over 7 bases. V lost 6 bases and J lost 0; bases outside the gene matches: 7. Germline lookup yields CDR1 MNHEY and CDR2 SMNVEV (reference sequence). The CDR3 spans 15 residues. CDR3: CASRERQGMNTEAFF. The CDR3 nucleotides are TGTGCCAGCAGGGAAAGACAGGGCATGAACACTGAAGCTTTCTTT.

Remarks on this clone: Other DNA sequences of this sample code for an identical CDR3. The chain is built from TRBV5-1 and TRBJ2-5; the match to TRBD1 covers 7 bases. The V segment lost 5 bases and the J segment 4 bases; nucleotides outside the gene matches: 2. Germline values: CDR1 SGHRS, CDR2 YFSETQ. This CDR3 comprises 12 residues. Here the CDR3 DNA reads TGCGCCAGCAGTCCAGGGGGAGAGACCCAGTACTTC. Residues: CASSPGGETQYF.

This clone appeared once. The chain combines TRBV27 with TRBJ1-1, with 8 bases identical to TRBD1. The V gene end was trimmed by 5 bases and the J gene end by 0 bases; junction bases not matched to a gene: 8. Germline V gene data show CDR1 as MNHEY and CDR2 as SMNVEV (reference sequence). The CDR3 runs to 16 residues. The CDR3 DNA reads as TGTGCCAGCAGTCCCCAGGGGGCGCAGATGAACACTGAAGCTTTCTTT. This codes for CASSPQGAQMNTEAFF.

This clone has a handful of counts. The chain links TRBV5-1 to TRBJ2-5; TRBD2 agrees at 13 bases. Unmatched junction bases numbered 8, after V lost 4 bases and J lost 2 bases. Germline CDR1 and CDR2: SGHRS and YFSETQ. This CDR3 has 17 residues. Here the CDR3 DNA reads TGCGCCAGCAGCCTCGGACTAGCGGGAGTAGGACAAGAGACCCAGTACTTC. Protein product: CASSLGLAGVGQETQYF.

The chain is built from TRBV5-1 and TRBJ2-5; TRBD2 matches at 11 bases. The CDR3 sequence is 17 residues long. V gave up 0 bases and J gave up 2 bases; unmatched junction bases: 6. The germline CDR1 and CDR2 sequences are SGHRS and YFSETQ. The CDR3: CASSLAGTSGSQETQYF. The CDR3 coding sequence is TGCGCCAGCAGCTTGGCCGGGACTAGCGGTTCTCAAGAGACCCAGTACTTC.

The rearrangement links TRBV11-2 to TRBJ2-7, with 9 bases identical to TRBD2. The CDR3 length is 17 residues. Unmatched junction bases numbered 13, after V lost 5 bases and J lost 2 bases. CDR1 and CDR2 from the germline V gene are SGHAT and FQNNGV. CDR3 DNA: TGTGCCAGCAGCGCAATTAGGGGGCGGGAGGGCCCCTACGAGCAGTACTTC. As protein: CASSAIRGREGPYEQYF.

The table lists this clone with a few counts. The V and J genes are TRBV7-3 and TRBJ1-1; D is uncertain. Per germline, CDR1 SGHTA and CDR2 FQGTGA. This CDR3 contains 14 residues. V lost 5 bases to trimming and J lost 4 bases, with 14 bases between them. CDR3 nucleotides: TGTGCCAGCAGCCCCGCCGGGGAGGCCACTGAAGCTTTCTTT. Translation: CASSPAGEATEAFF.

J is TRBJ1-2 and V is TRBV6-5, with D possibly being TRBD1 (6 bases). Trimming removed 5 bases from V and 3 bases from J, with 13 bases in between. CDR1 and CDR2 (germline): MNHEY, SVGAGI. The CDR3 has 14 amino acids. In DNA form, the CDR3 reads TGTGCCAGCAGTCGAGGACAGCCTCACTATGGCTACACCTTC. Protein product: CASSRGQPHYGYTF.

The chain links TRBV3-1 (or the pseudogene TRBV3-2) to TRBJ2-4; 10 bases match TRBD2. Unmatched junction bases numbered 7, after V lost 0 bases and J lost 11 bases. The germline CDR1 and CDR2 sequences are LGHDT and YNNKEL (reference sequence). The CDR3 consists of 15 residues. The CDR3 region has the DNA TGTGCCAGCAGCCAAGATCGACTAGCGGGCAATTTTCAGTACTTC. As protein: CASSQDRLAGNFQYF.

The rearrangement links TRBV7-8 to TRBJ1-2; TRBD1 is a possible D gene (5 bases). CDR3 length: 14 residues. The germline gives CDR1 SGHVS, CDR2 FQNEAQ. V was trimmed by 1 base and J by 3 bases, leaving 9 bases between them. Here the CDR3 DNA reads TGTGCCAGCAGCTTAGAAGAGACAGACTATGGCTACACCTTC. Translation: CASSLEETDYGYTF. The full variable domain, in which reference TRBV7-8 and TRBJ1-2 provide the parts outside the CDR3, is GAGVSQSPRYKVAKRGQDVALRCDPISGHVSLFWYQQALGQGPEFLTYFQNEAQLDKSGLPSDRFFAERPEGSVSTLKIQRTQQEDSAVYLCASSLEETDYGYTFGSGTRLTVV.

The chain is built from TRBV28 and TRBJ1-6; TRBD1 agrees at 11 bases. The CDR3 has 15 residues. V was pared by 1 base and J by 9 bases, with 2 bases of the junction left unmatched. From germline, CDR1 is MDHEN and CDR2 SYDVKM. The CDR3: CASSLFGTGGSPLHF. CDR3 DNA sequence: TGTGCCAGCAGTTTATTCGGGACAGGGGGTTCACCCCTCCACTTT. The full variable domain, completed using reference TRBV28 and TRBJ1-6, is DVKVTQSSRYLVKRTGEKVFLECVQDMDHENMFWYRQDPGLGLRLIYFSYDVKMKEKGDIPEGYSVSREKKERFSLILESASTNQTSMYLCASSLFGTGGSPLHFGNGTRLTVT.

This clone was seen only a few times. The J gene is TRBJ1-5, the V gene TRBV7-9; D gene uncertain. With 5 bases removed from V and 4 bases from J, the gap between germline ends came to 12 bases. CDR3 length: 14 residues. Germline values: CDR1 SEHNR, CDR2 FQNEAQ (reference sequence). CDR3 sequence: CASSQSTVNQPQHF. Here the CDR3 DNA reads TGTGCCAGCAGCCAGAGCACAGTGAATCAGCCCCAGCATTTT.

V usage is TRBV12-3 or TRBV12-4 and J usage is TRBJ1-5; perhaps TRBD1 as D (5 bases). This CDR3 contains 13 residues. V dropped 5 bases and J dropped 7 bases, with 12 bases sitting between them. As DNA, the CDR3 is TGTGCCAGCAGTGCACAGGTAAGACAGCCCCAGCATTTT. It is translated as CASSAQVRQPQHF.

This chain uses TRBV28 with TRBJ2-3; 9 nucleotides match TRBD2. CDR3 length: 15 residues. V gave up 5 bases and J gave up 5 bases; unmatched junction bases: 8. The germline CDR1 and CDR2 sequences are MDHEN and SYDVKM. CDR3 DNA sequence: TGTGCCAGCAGTGACAGGCGGGAGGGCCGAGATACGCAGTATTTT. It translates to CASSDRREGRDTQYF.

The sample holds one count of this clone. This chain joins TRBV9 and TRBJ2-5; D not certain. The CDR3 sequence is 15 residues long. The germline gives CDR1 SGDLS, CDR2 YYNGEE. V lost 0 bases and J 3 bases, leaving 12 bases between the germline ends. This CDR3 is CASSVAIGTKETQYF. The CDR3 DNA reads as TGTGCCAGCAGCGTAGCTATCGGCACTAAAGAGACCCAGTACTTC. The full variable domain, with the rest looked up from reference TRBV9 and TRBJ2-5, is DSGVTQTPKHLITATGQRVTLRCSPRSGDLSVYWYQQSLDQGLQFLIQYYNGEERAKGNILERFSAQQFPDLHSELNLSSLELGDSALYFCASSVAIGTKETQYFGPGTRLLVL.

The chain employs TRBV28 and TRBJ1-2; 7 positions agree with TRBD1. The germline CDR1 and CDR2 sequences are MDHEN and SYDVKM. The CDR3 length is 15 residues. The junction had 11 bases not matched to a gene; V was cut back by 6 bases and J by 4 bases. CDR3 region: CASRTRQGSFYGYTF. The DNA for the CDR3 is TGTGCCAGCAGGACTCGACAGGGCTCGTTCTATGGCTACACCTTC.

This sequence joins TRBV27 and TRBJ1-5, with D uncertain. The CDR3 has 15 amino acids. V lost 3 bases, J lost 0 bases, and 9 bases lay in between. Germline V gene data show CDR1 as MNHEY and CDR2 as SMNVEV (reference sequence). The CDR3 bases are TGTGCCAGCAGTTTGACAACTTATAGCAATCAGCCCCAGCATTTT. Its translation: CASSLTTYSNQPQHF.

The genes are TRBV28 and TRBJ2-5; the match to TRBD1 covers 7 bases. Germline CDR1 MDHEN, CDR2 SYDVKM. This CDR3 comprises 16 residues. V lost 2 bases, J lost 11 bases, and 17 bases stayed unmatched. CDR3 bases: TGTGCCAGCAGTTTACGCACCCCCGGGACAGTGAAGAGGCAGTACTTC. Its translation: CASSLRTPGTVKRQYF.

This chain's CDR3 is CASSRSPAGGSRVEQYF. The CDR3 bases are TGTGCCAGCAGCCGTTCTCCAGCGGGAGGGTCTCGAGTCGAGCAGTACTTC. This chain joins TRBV4-2 and TRBJ2-7, with TRBD2 matching over 10 bases. This CDR3 region has 17 residues. Germline V gene data show CDR1 as LGHNA and CDR2 as YNFKEQ. Trimming at V came to 4 bases and at J to 6 bases, leaving 15 bases not matched to a gene.

The rearrangement joins TRBV18 to TRBJ2-6; possible D gene TRBD1, 5 bases. The CDR3 covers 16 residues. Germline values: CDR1 KGHSH, CDR2 LQKENI. Trimming removed 4 bases from V and 2 bases from J, with 12 bases in between. The CDR3 reads CASSQDIGTGANVLTF. CDR3 nucleotides: TGTGCCAGCTCACAGGACATCGGAACTGGGGCCAACGTCCTGACTTTC.

The chain links TRBV5-1 to TRBJ2-7, with 12 positions matching TRBD1. Per germline, CDR1 SGHRS and CDR2 YFSETQ. This CDR3 comprises 14 residues. The J segment lost 6 bases and the V segment lost 4 bases, leaving 5 bases of the junction unmatched. CDR3 sequence reads: CASSEGQGAREQYF. The CDR3 DNA is TGCGCCAGCAGCGAGGGACAGGGGGCGCGCGAGCAGTACTTC.

The chain couples TRBV19 to TRBJ2-5; 8 bases line up with TRBD2. CDR1 is LNHDA, CDR2 SQIVND, per germline (reference sequence). This CDR3 has 15 residues. Germline trimming cut 4 bases from V and 5 bases from J; bases unmatched to any gene: 9. The CDR3 DNA reads as TGTGCCAGTAGTACAACCGGGACTAGGACGGAGACCCAGTACTTC. Translation: CASSTTGTRTETQYF.

The V and J genes are TRBV7-8 and TRBJ2-7; 9 nucleotides align to TRBD2. Germline lookup yields CDR1 SGHVS and CDR2 FQNEAQ. This CDR3 is built from 17 residues. The J segment lost 2 bases and the V segment lost 5 bases, leaving 13 bases of the junction unmatched. The CDR3 bases are TGTGCCAGCAGCCCATTGAGTAGCGGGAGCGTCGCCTACGAGCAGTACTTC. This sequence encodes CASSPLSSGSVAYEQYF.

This sequence joins TRBV30 and TRBJ1-6; D is uncertain. Trimming took 0 bases from V and 4 from J, leaving 16 bases between them. Per the germline V gene, CDR1 is GTSNPN and CDR2 is SVGIG (reference sequence). The CDR3 is made up of 17 amino acids. In nucleotides, the CDR3 is TGTGCCTGGAGTGTACTTCACGGGAGAAGATATAATTCACCCCTCCACTTT. It encodes CAWSVLHGRRYNSPLHF.

The genes are TRBV28 and TRBJ2-2, with 9 positions matching TRBD2. CDR3 length equals 16 residues. The V gene end was trimmed by 2 bases and the J gene end by 3 bases; junction bases not matched to a gene: 4. The germline V gene encodes CDR1 MDHEN and CDR2 SYDVKM. CDR3 nucleotides: TGTGCCAGCAGTTTAGCGGGAGGGCCGGACACCGGGGAGCTGTTTTTT. Protein: CASSLAGGPDTGELFF.

This rearrangement joins TRBV28 to TRBJ2-7; D ambiguous. Trimming left V 1 base short and J 0 bases short, with 7 bases between. The CDR3 is 14 residues long. Germline V gene sequence: CDR1 MDHEN, CDR2 SYDVKM. CDR3 sequence (DNA): TGTGCCAGCAGTTTATCCCGCGACTCCTACGAGCAGTACTTC. Translating it yields CASSLSRDSYEQYF.

Written as DNA, the CDR3 is TGCGCCAGCAGTGGGAGGACAGACGTCAATTATAGCAATCAGCCCCAGCATTTT. It is translated as CASSGRTDVNYSNQPQHF. The rearrangement uses TRBV10-1 and TRBJ1-5; D is perhaps TRBD1 (6 bases). V lost 4 bases and J lost 0, with 19 bases in between. Germline V gene data show CDR1 as WNHNN and CDR2 as SYGVQD (reference sequence). The length of the CDR3 is 18 residues.

This chain connects TRBV5-1 to TRBJ2-5; maybe TRBD1 (5 bases). V was pared by 7 bases and J by 2 bases, with 15 bases between. Per germline, CDR1 SGHRS and CDR2 YFSETQ. This CDR3 has 14 amino acids. CDR3 amino acids: CASGNGHPQETQYF. The CDR3 DNA is TGCGCCAGCGGGAACGGACACCCACAAGAGACCCAGTACTTC.

The rearrangement uses TRBV11-3 and TRBJ2-7; the D gene is possibly TRBD2 (6 bases). V gave up 0 bases and J gave up 4 bases, with 7 bases separating them. This CDR3 has 13 amino acids. Germline V gene sequence: CDR1 SGHNT, CDR2 YENEEA. In DNA, the CDR3 is TGTGCCAGCAGCTTAGACGGGAGTTACGAGCAGTACTTC. Translated, it gives CASSLDGSYEQYF. Variable domain in full (rest from reference TRBV11-3 and TRBJ2-7): EAGVVQSPRYKIIEKKQPVAFWCNPISGHNTLYWYLQNLGQGPELLIRYENEEAVDDSQLPKDRFSAERLKGVDSTLKIQPAELGDSAVYLCASSLDGSYEQYFGPGTRLTVT.

This chain uses TRBV9 with TRBJ2-7; 14 positions agree with TRBD2. Germline V lookup: CDR1 SGDLS, CDR2 YYNGEE. The CDR3 has 15 amino acids. The J segment lost 2 bases and the V segment lost 4 bases, leaving 2 bases of the junction unmatched. The CDR3 nucleotides are TGTGCCAGCAGCACGGGACTAGCGGGAGCCTACGAGCAGTACTTC. This sequence encodes CASSTGLAGAYEQYF. The full variable domain, rest sourced from reference TRBV9 and TRBJ2-7, is DSGVTQTPKHLITATGQRVTLRCSPRSGDLSVYWYQQSLDQGLQFLIQYYNGEERAKGNILERFSAQQFPDLHSELNLSSLELGDSALYFCASSTGLAGAYEQYFGPGTRLTVT.

The rearrangement links TRBV7-8 to TRBJ1-5; possibly TRBD1 for D (6 bases). This CDR3 contains 16 residues. The germline CDR1 and CDR2 sequences are SGHVS and FQNEAQ. V was cut by 5 bases and J by 2 bases, with 16 bases left in between. The CDR3 loop reads CASSQGGGVGNQPQHF. For the CDR3, the DNA is TGTGCCAGCAGCCAAGGGGGTGGAGTTGGCAATCAGCCCCAGCATTTT.